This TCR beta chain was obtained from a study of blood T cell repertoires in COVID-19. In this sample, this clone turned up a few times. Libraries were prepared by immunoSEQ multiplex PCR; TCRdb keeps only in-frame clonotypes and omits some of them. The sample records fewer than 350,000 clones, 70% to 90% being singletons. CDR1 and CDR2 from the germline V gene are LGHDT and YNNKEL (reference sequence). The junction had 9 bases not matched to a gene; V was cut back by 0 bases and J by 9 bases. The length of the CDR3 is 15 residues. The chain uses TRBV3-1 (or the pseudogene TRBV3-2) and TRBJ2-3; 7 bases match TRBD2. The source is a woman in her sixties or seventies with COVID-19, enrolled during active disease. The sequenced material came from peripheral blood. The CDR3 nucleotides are TGTGCCAGCAGCCAAGATGAAGGGACTATCGACACGCAGTATTTT. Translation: CASSQDEGTIDTQYF.